Presented here are 30 T cell receptor beta chains from one specimen sequenced in a study of technical replicates of blood from a few donors. Method: immunoSEQ multiplex PCR; TCRdb's copy keeps in-frame clones and lacks some. The data hold about 87,000 clones, with just under 95% observed a single time. The sequenced sample was T cells isolated from PBMCs. The receptor set was obtained from a human donor in good health.

The chain has TRBV7-9 and TRBJ2-1; a possible D gene is TRBD1 (6 bases). Trimming took 3 bases from V and 8 from J, leaving 8 bases between them. This CDR3 has 12 residues. Germline lookup yields CDR1 SEHNR and CDR2 FQNEAQ (reference sequence). CDR3 coding DNA: TGTGCCAGCAGCTTGGGGGCCTATGAGCAGTTCTTC. Its translation is CASSLGAYEQFF.

The J gene is TRBJ1-2, the V gene TRBV9; D may be TRBD1 (6 bases). The CDR3 extends over 17 amino acids. Germline CDR1 is SGDLS and CDR2 is YYNGEE. V gave up 3 bases and J gave up 2 bases, with 20 bases separating them. CDR3: CASSGPGHSPGNYGYTF. CDR3 in DNA: TGTGCCAGCAGCGGCCCGGGACACTCCCCGGGGAACTATGGCTACACCTTC.

The chain links TRBV6-5 to TRBJ2-7; 8 nucleotides line up with TRBD2. CDR1 and CDR2 (germline): MNHEY, SVGAGI. Losses at the gene ends were 4 bases for V and 1 base for J; bases not matched to a gene: 9. This CDR3 has 16 amino acids. CDR3 amino acids: CASSSSGRDWSYEQYF. The CDR3 coding sequence is TGTGCCAGCAGTTCGAGCGGGAGAGATTGGTCCTACGAGCAGTACTTC.

This clone was observed a single time. V and J are TRBV14 and TRBJ2-7, with D possibly TRBD1 on 6 matching bases. Germline values: CDR1 SGHDN, CDR2 FVKESK. V shed 6 bases and J shed 3 bases, with 15 bases lying between them. The CDR3 consists of 14 residues. The CDR3 DNA is TGTGCCAGCAGACAGGCAGGGGCGGGCTACGAGCAGTACTTC. As protein: CASRQAGAGYEQYF.

The V and J genes are TRBV10-3 and TRBJ2-5; 8 nucleotides match TRBD2. CDR1 ENHRY and CDR2 SYGVKD come from the germline V gene. The V gene end was trimmed by 10 bases and the J gene end by 4 bases; junction bases not matched to a gene: 17. This CDR3 has 16 residues. CDR3 in DNA: TGTGCCACACTACCGTTAGCAAGCGGGAGAACAGAGACCCAGTACTTC. Protein: CATLPLASGRTETQYF.

This chain connects TRBV7-9 to TRBJ2-6, with TRBD1 identical over 7 bases. The germline CDR1 and CDR2 sequences are SEHNR and FQNEAQ (reference sequence). V gave up 1 base and J gave up 2 bases; unmatched junction bases: 2. CDR3 size: 16 residues. CDR3 region: CASSLVQGAGANVLTF. For the CDR3, the DNA is TGTGCCAGCAGCTTAGTCCAGGGGGCTGGGGCCAACGTCCTGACTTTC.

This chain connects TRBV29-1 to TRBJ2-7; 7 bases are a match to TRBD2. Germline CDR1 is SQVTM and CDR2 is ANQGSEA. This CDR3 comprises 12 residues. V was clipped by 5 bases and J by 3 bases; unmatched bases: 4. Written as DNA, the CDR3 is TGCAGCGTTAGTCCTAGCGGCTACGAGCAGTACTTC. Amino acids: CSVSPSGYEQYF.

The V and J genes are TRBV9 and TRBJ1-1; D unresolved. Trimming took 7 bases from V and 3 from J, leaving 10 bases between them. CDR1 and CDR2 from the germline V gene are SGDLS and YYNGEE. CDR3 length: 12 amino acids. The CDR3 DNA follows: TGTGCCAGCTCGGAGGCGGACACTGAAGCTTTCTTT. Its translation is CASSEADTEAFF. The variable domain in full, with the rest retrieved from reference TRBV9 and TRBJ1-1, is DSGVTQTPKHLITATGQRVTLRCSPRSGDLSVYWYQQSLDQGLQFLIQYYNGEERAKGNILERFSAQQFPDLHSELNLSSLELGDSALYFCASSEADTEAFFGQGTRLTVV.

J is TRBJ2-1 and V is TRBV15; 10 nucleotides match TRBD2. J was trimmed by 7 bases and V by 2 bases; bases with no gene match: 5. Germline lookup yields CDR1 LNHNV and CDR2 YYDKDF (reference sequence). This CDR3 is built from 15 residues. CDR3: CATSRFASGRNEQFF. The CDR3 bases are TGTGCCACCAGCAGATTCGCTAGCGGGAGAAATGAGCAGTTCTTC. Variable domain in full (rest from reference TRBV15 and TRBJ2-1): DAMVIQNPRYQVTQFGKPVTLSCSQTLNHNVMYWYQQKSSQAPKLLFHYYDKDFNNEADTPDNFQSRRPNTSFCFLDIRSPGLGDTAMYLCATSRFASGRNEQFFGPGTRLTVL.

The chain has TRBV6-5 and TRBJ2-7, with 7 bases lining up with TRBD1. The CDR3 contains 12 residues. J gave up 6 bases and V 5 bases, and 4 bases lay outside the gene matches. CDR1 MNHEY and CDR2 SVGAGI come from the germline V gene. The CDR3 DNA follows: TGTGCCAGCAGTCCCACAGGGGTCGAGCAGTACTTC. Protein: CASSPTGVEQYF.

The chain carries TRBV10-3 and TRBJ1-2; 9 bases are shared with TRBD1. The germline gives CDR1 ENHRY, CDR2 SYGVKD. This CDR3 has 14 amino acids. J was trimmed by 8 bases and V by 5 bases; bases with no gene match: 9. The CDR3 reads CAISFIGTGNGYTF. Here the CDR3 DNA reads TGTGCCATCAGTTTTATCGGGACAGGGAACGGCTACACCTTC.

The gene calls are TRBV5-6 and TRBJ2-1; the D gene is possibly TRBD1 (6 bases). CDR3 length: 16 residues. Germline CDR1 and CDR2: SGHDT and YYEEEE. With 3 bases removed from V and 4 bases from J, the gap between germline ends came to 17 bases. The CDR3 DNA sequence: TGTGCCAGCAGCTCACACAGGGTGAGGGCATACAATGAGCAGTTCTTC. As protein: CASSSHRVRAYNEQFF.

The chain joins TRBV9 to TRBJ1-2; D might be TRBD1 (6 bases). Germline CDR1 reads SGDLS; CDR2 reads YYNGEE. V was cut by 0 bases and J by 8 bases, with 17 bases left in between. The CDR3 extends over 15 amino acids. Written as DNA, the CDR3 is TGTGCCAGCAGCGTAGCCGATTCAGGGGCCAAAGGCTACACCTTC. Protein product: CASSVADSGAKGYTF. The full variable domain, with the rest looked up from reference TRBV9 and TRBJ1-2, is DSGVTQTPKHLITATGQRVTLRCSPRSGDLSVYWYQQSLDQGLQFLIQYYNGEERAKGNILERFSAQQFPDLHSELNLSSLELGDSALYFCASSVADSGAKGYTFGSGTRLTVV.

The chain has TRBV28 and TRBJ2-1, with 11 nucleotides matching TRBD2. Germline V lookup: CDR1 MDHEN, CDR2 SYDVKM. CDR3 length: 19 residues. V shed 2 bases and J 6 bases; nucleotides not matched to a gene: 15. CDR3 in amino acids: CASSLPGPGLAVVGNEQFF. The DNA for the CDR3 is TGTGCCAGCAGTTTACCCGGCCCGGGACTAGCGGTGGTCGGCAATGAGCAGTTCTTC. Variable domain in full (rest from reference TRBV28 and TRBJ2-1): DVKVTQSSRYLVKRTGEKVFLECVQDMDHENMFWYRQDPGLGLRLIYFSYDVKMKEKGDIPEGYSVSREKKERFSLILESASTNQTSMYLCASSLPGPGLAVVGNEQFFGPGTRLTVL.

The chain carries TRBV16 and TRBJ2-7, with TRBD1 matching 9 bases. Germline V gene sequence: CDR1 KGHSY, CDR2 FQNENV. J lost 7 bases, V lost 1 base, and 14 bases had no gene match. The CDR3 spans 17 residues. For the CDR3, the DNA is TGTGCCAGCAGCCAATTTGTCGGGACAGGGAGCGCGTGGGAGCAGTACTTC. Translation gives CASSQFVGTGSAWEQYF. Supplemented by reference TRBV16 and TRBJ2-7, the full variable domain reads GEEVAQTPKHLVRGEGQKAKLYCAPIKGHSYVFWYQQVLKNEFKFLISFQNENVFDETGMPKERFSAKCLPNSPCSLEIQATKLEDSAVYFCASSQFVGTGSAWEQYFGPGTRLTVT.

This rearrangement joins TRBV9 to TRBJ2-3; TRBD2 agrees at 7 bases. CDR1 SGDLS and CDR2 YYNGEE come from the germline V gene. This CDR3 has 17 amino acids. Trimming removed 2 bases from V and 0 bases from J; junction bases left unmatched: 9. The CDR3 DNA reads TGTGCCAGCAGCGTTTCTTCTTGGGGAGGGAGCACAGATACGCAGTATTTT. Protein sequence: CASSVSSWGGSTDTQYF.

J is TRBJ1-1 and V is TRBV6-5; D is unresolved. V gave up 3 bases and J gave up 1 base, with 12 bases separating them. The V gene's germline CDR1 is MNHEY and CDR2 SVGAGI. The CDR3 consists of 15 residues. The DNA for the CDR3 is TGTGCCAGCAGTTATGGGGAGACCCCGAACACTGAAGCTTTCTTT. Its protein product is CASSYGETPNTEAFF.

The chain couples TRBV19 to TRBJ1-1; 7 nucleotides line up with TRBD1. Germline loops: CDR1 LNHDA, CDR2 SQIVND (reference sequence). The V and J ends lost 5 bases and 6 bases, in that order; junction bases with no gene match: 9. The CDR3 runs to 14 residues. The CDR3 loop is CASSPDRARSEAFF. The CDR3 DNA reads TGTGCCAGTAGTCCCGACAGGGCCCGCTCTGAAGCTTTCTTT.

The chain uses TRBV2 and TRBJ1-2; perhaps TRBD1 as D (5 bases). Trimming stripped 6 bases from V and 9 bases from J, with 17 bases between. This CDR3 contains 13 residues. Germline V gene sequence: CDR1 SNHLY, CDR2 FYNNEI. CDR3 in DNA: TGTGCCAGCAGCGCCGGCCCCCAGGGTAGCTACACCTTC. The encoded protein is CASSAGPQGSYTF.

The rearrangement links TRBV4-3 to TRBJ2-7; 14 bases line up with TRBD2. The CDR3 is made up of 22 amino acids. CDR1 is LGHNA, CDR2 YSLEER, per germline. V shed 0 bases and J 4 bases; nucleotides not matched to a gene: 20. Here the CDR3 DNA reads TGCGCCAGCAGCCAAGAAGTGACCCTCGGACTAGCGGGAGGACTGGGGATTTACGAGCAGTACTTC. Translation: CASSQEVTLGLAGGLGIYEQYF.

The gene calls are TRBV19 and TRBJ1-1; possible D gene TRBD1, 5 bases. The CDR3 is 15 amino acids. V was trimmed by 2 bases and J by 0 bases, leaving 10 bases between them. Germline V gene lookup returns CDR1 LNHDA and CDR2 SQIVND (reference sequence). Written as DNA, the CDR3 is TGTGCCAGTAGTATACTGGGGCGAGTGAACACTGAAGCTTTCTTT. This translates into CASSILGRVNTEAFF.

The V call is TRBV5-1, the J call TRBJ2-3, with 8 bases lining up with TRBD2. CDR1 is SGHRS and CDR2 is YFSETQ in the germline V gene. This CDR3 has 14 residues. V shed 5 bases, J shed 1 base, and the junction held 3 bases outside the gene matches. The CDR3 bases are TGCGCCAGCAGGCCGACTAGCGGCACAGATACGCAGTATTTT. Amino acid sequence: CASRPTSGTDTQYF.

CDR3 loop: CASSHGLAGVFKNIQYF. As DNA, the CDR3 is TGCGCCAGCAGCCACGGCCTAGCGGGAGTATTCAAAAACATTCAGTACTTC. This chain uses TRBV4-1 with TRBJ2-4; 10 nucleotides align to TRBD2. Germline assignment: CDR1 MGHRA and CDR2 YSYEKL. The junction had 8 bases not matched to a gene; V was cut back by 3 bases and J by 3 bases. CDR3 size: 17 residues.

The chain joins TRBV27 to TRBJ2-2, with 8 bases aligning to TRBD1. The length of the CDR3 is 15 residues. Germline values: CDR1 MNHEY, CDR2 SMNVEV (reference sequence). J gave up 6 bases and V 2 bases, and 5 bases lay outside the gene matches. CDR3 DNA: TGTGCCAGCAGTTTAAGTCAGGGGGCGCCCGGGGAGCTGTTTTTT. As protein: CASSLSQGAPGELFF.

The chain has TRBV5-1 and TRBJ2-7, with D perhaps TRBD2 (6 bases). Germline V gene data show CDR1 as SGHRS and CDR2 as YFSETQ. With 2 bases removed from V and 2 bases from J, the gap between germline ends came to 14 bases. This CDR3 has 15 residues. CDR3: CASSLEAGGTYEQYF. In DNA, the CDR3 is TGCGCCAGCAGCTTAGAAGCGGGTGGAACCTACGAGCAGTACTTC.

This rearrangement joins TRBV28 to TRBJ2-3; 11 bases align to TRBD1. Unmatched junction bases numbered 1, after V lost 4 bases and J lost 4 bases. The CDR3 loop spans 14 amino acids. The V gene's germline CDR1 is MDHEN and CDR2 SYDVKM. The chain's CDR3 is CASSSGQGADTQYF. CDR3 nucleotides: TGTGCCAGCAGTTCGGGACAGGGGGCAGATACGCAGTATTTT. Based on the CDR3 plus reference TRBV28 and TRBJ2-3, the full variable domain is DVKVTQSSRYLVKRTGEKVFLECVQDMDHENMFWYRQDPGLGLRLIYFSYDVKMKEKGDIPEGYSVSREKKERFSLILESASTNQTSMYLCASSSGQGADTQYFGPGTRLTVL.

This clone was counted a single time. This chain connects TRBV5-6 to TRBJ2-7, with unresolved D. The CDR3 covers 13 residues. Germline CDR1 reads SGHDT; CDR2 reads YYEEEE. The V gene lost 4 bases and the J gene lost 0 bases, with 8 bases spanning the gap. The CDR3 DNA is TGTGCCAGCAGCCCTTTCCTCTCCTACGAGCAGTACTTC. It encodes CASSPFLSYEQYF.

The rearrangement uses TRBV19 and TRBJ1-1, with D possibly being TRBD1 (6 bases). V was clipped by 4 bases and J by 3 bases, with 15 bases between them. Germline-derived CDR1 and CDR2 are LNHDA and SQIVND (reference sequence). CDR3 length: 15 residues. CDR3 in amino acids: CASSRGGIADTEAFF. The CDR3 region has the DNA TGTGCCAGTAGTAGAGGGGGTATCGCGGACACTGAAGCTTTCTTT.

This clone was recorded only once. The V call is TRBV4-1, the J call TRBJ1-2; D unclear. The CDR3 totals 11 residues. V dropped 4 bases and J dropped 8 bases, with 8 bases sitting between them. Germline V lookup: CDR1 MGHRA, CDR2 YSYEKL. CDR3 region: CASSPGGGYTF. The CDR3 DNA is TGCGCCAGCAGCCCAGGCGGGGGCTACACCTTC.

This clone has only one observation. This chain joins TRBV28 and TRBJ2-2, with TRBD2 matching over 8 bases. Trimming took 8 bases from V and 7 from J; bases not matched to a gene: 15. This CDR3 spans 16 amino acids. CDR1 MDHEN and CDR2 SYDVKM come from the germline V gene. In DNA, the CDR3 is TGTGCCAGCCAACAACCCCCGGGACTAGAGCACGGGGAGCTGTTTTTT. It encodes CASQQPPGLEHGELFF.